This T cell receptor (beta chain) was documented in a study of T cell repertoires in cytomegalovirus infection (dated by TCRdb to the late 2010s). Background on the whole study: Recently identified HLA-C-restricted CMV epitopes, whose presentation resists viral immunomodulation, were targeted by peptide stimulations together with well-studied HLA-B-restricted epitopes. Donor HLA type was relevant to the analysis, because carriage of CMV infection together with the matching HLA type was indicated by public TCR beta signatures. Overall study outcomes, separate from this receptor: Carriers of CMV infection plus the relevant HLA type were discriminated by the cumulative frequency of public TCR beta family members in the study cohort and in an independent approximately 400-donor cohort. The ex vivo response was dominated by HLA-C-restricted CMV-specific TCR beta clonotypes, which also provided the single most frequent clonotype in two of eight donors.

Note on this clonotype: Its antigen is unknown. The record has no base qualities; no much larger clone is one base away.

Sequencing used an Illumina HiSeq 1500. TCRdb handled the public reads itself, with Q25 trimming in fastp and clone calling in MiXCR, and kept productive beta chains. Rows merge per CDR3 protein into single entries with the most common DNA and genes. This sample is represented by about 100,000 distinct CDR3 sequences; less than 55% of them were singletons. The ten most abundant clones make up approximately 74% of the sample. CDR1 is given as LGHDT and CDR2 as YNNKEL, both from the germline V gene (reference sequence). CDR3 length: 15 amino acids, cysteine to phenylalanine. The only DNA kept is the CDR3, 45 bases in frame from the first base. Compared with germline, V lacks 4 bases and J lacks 4 bases; bases without a gene match: 9. The treatment or condition label for this specimen denotes: in vitro stimulation with specific CMV peptide epitopes to enrich CMV-specific T cells.

The V and J segments used are TRBV3-1 and TRBJ1-1; TRBD1 fits 7 bases in the junction. This sequence originates from a human donor in good health (CMV status not recorded). Some clones in this sample may be carry-over from other donors' samples. The sample was CD8+ T cells from cultured PBMCs, taken from culture after CMV antigen stimulation. The nucleotides read TGTGCCAGCAGCCCCATACTGACAGGGTCCACTGAAGCTTTCTTT. This translates into CASSPILTGSTEAFF.